This is a list of T cell receptor beta chains from one sample in a study of cytomegalovirus exposure and HLA in healthy donors. Some clones are missing from TCRdb's copy, which holds only in-frame ones; the method was immunoSEQ multiplex PCR. In the table there are 65,000 to 80,000 clones, just under 80% of which are singletons. The sample taken for sequencing was PBMCs. The receptor source for this set is a woman in her thirties or forties in good health and CMV-seropositive. The CDR3 runs from the conserved cysteine through the conserved F or W. Fields, in order: J gene, V gene, D gene, clone size, CDR3 DNA, CDR3 protein. A D gene is named only where the DNA matches it firmly. The size of a clone is reported for some rows only, either as once, few or many, or as a class for expanded clones.

J gene: TRBJ2-5; V gene: TRBV28; D gene: -; clone size: -; CDR3 DNA: TGTGCCAGCAGTTTAGGGGCAGGGGTACGAGAGACCCAGTACTTC; CDR3 protein: CASSLGAGVRETQYF
J gene: TRBJ2-7; V gene: TRBV28; D gene: TRBD1; clone size: -; CDR3 DNA: TGTGCCAGCAGGCCTCAAACAGGGGACGGGGAGCAGTACTTC; CDR3 protein: CASRPQTGDGEQYF
J gene: TRBJ2-3; V gene: TRBV6-5; D gene: TRBD2; clone size: -; CDR3 DNA: TGTGCCAGCAGGCCACTAGCGGGGCGCACAGATACGCAGTATTTT; CDR3 protein: CASRPLAGRTDTQYF
J gene: TRBJ2-2; V gene: TRBV9; D gene: -; clone size: few; CDR3 DNA: TGTGCCAGCAGCGTAGCAACACAGAACACCGGGGAGCTGTTTTTT; CDR3 protein: CASSVATQNTGELFF
J gene: TRBJ2-7; V gene: TRBV5-6; D gene: -; clone size: -; CDR3 DNA: TGTGCCAGCAGCTTGGGGCTAGCGTTTAGCTCCTACGAGCAGTACTTC; CDR3 protein: CASSLGLAFSSYEQYF
J gene: TRBJ2-7; V gene: TRBV9; D gene: TRBD1; clone size: -; CDR3 DNA: TGTGCCAGCAGCGTATCGTCGGGACAGCTCTTCTACGAGCAGTACTTC; CDR3 protein: CASSVSSGQLFYEQYF
J gene: TRBJ2-2; V gene: TRBV30; D gene: TRBD2; clone size: -; CDR3 DNA: TGTGCCCGGGGGGGCACCGGGGAGCTGTTTTTT; CDR3 protein: CARGGTGELFF
J gene: TRBJ1-4; V gene: TRBV5-1; D gene: -; clone size: once; CDR3 DNA: TGCGCCAGCAGGGAGGAAGGAGCTAATGAAAAACTGTTTTTT; CDR3 protein: CASREEGANEKLFF
J gene: TRBJ2-1; V gene: TRBV30; D gene: TRBD2; clone size: -; CDR3 DNA: TGTGCCTGGAGTCCTGATAGCGGGGGGTCTAGCTCCTACAATGAGCAGTTCTTC; CDR3 protein: CAWSPDSGGSSSYNEQFF
J gene: TRBJ2-5; V gene: TRBV5-1; D gene: -; clone size: -; CDR3 DNA: TGCGCCAGCAGTACGCGGACAAGATCTTACCAAGAGACCCAGTACTTC; CDR3 protein: CASSTRTRSYQETQYF
J gene: TRBJ2-2; V gene: TRBV19; D gene: TRBD1; clone size: -; CDR3 DNA: TGTGCCAGCAGATGGACAGGGAGTAACACCGGGGAGCTGTTTTTT; CDR3 protein: CASRWTGSNTGELFF
J gene: TRBJ2-4; V gene: TRBV28; D gene: TRBD1; clone size: -; CDR3 DNA: TGTGCCAGCAGACCAAGCCCGGGACAGGCGGACATTCAGTACTTC; CDR3 protein: CASRPSPGQADIQYF
J gene: TRBJ2-1; V gene: TRBV19; D gene: TRBD1; clone size: -; CDR3 DNA: TGTGCCAGTAGTATGGGGACGACAGGGCACAATGAGCAGTTCTTC; CDR3 protein: CASSMGTTGHNEQFF
J gene: TRBJ2-1; V gene: TRBV7-7; D gene: TRBD2; clone size: -; CDR3 DNA: TGTGCCAGCAGCCAAGGGAGGGGCCTGTTGTCTAATGAGCAGTTCTTC; CDR3 protein: CASSQGRGLLSNEQFF
J gene: TRBJ2-2; V gene: TRBV5-1; D gene: -; clone size: -; CDR3 DNA: TGCGCCAGCAGCTTGGTCGGGACATCCCTGAACACCGGGGAGCTGTTTTTT; CDR3 protein: CASSLVGTSLNTGELFF
J gene: TRBJ1-5; V gene: TRBV2; D gene: -; clone size: -; CDR3 DNA: TGTGCCAGCAGCGCTATTCCGGACAGTATGGTTCAGCCCCAGCATTTT; CDR3 protein: CASSAIPDSMVQPQHF
J gene: TRBJ1-2; V gene: TRBV6-5; D gene: -; clone size: -; CDR3 DNA: TGTGCCAGCAGCCGGGCCGGGGGCTATGGCTACACCTTC; CDR3 protein: CASSRAGGYGYTF
J gene: TRBJ2-7; V gene: TRBV7-8; D gene: -; clone size: -; CDR3 DNA: TGTGCCAGCAGCTTAGAGGGGGGGCCCTACGAGCAGTACTTC; CDR3 protein: CASSLEGGPYEQYF
J gene: TRBJ2-2; V gene: TRBV5-1; D gene: TRBD1; clone size: -; CDR3 DNA: TGCGCCAGCAGCTTAGAGACAGGGACGAACACCGGGGAGCTGTTTTTT; CDR3 protein: CASSLETGTNTGELFF
J gene: TRBJ2-3; V gene: TRBV28; D gene: -; clone size: -; CDR3 DNA: TGTGCCAGCAGTCCGCCCGACAGACACTGGGATACGCAGTATTTT; CDR3 protein: CASSPPDRHWDTQYF
J gene: TRBJ1-1; V gene: TRBV6-1; D gene: -; clone size: -; CDR3 DNA: TGTGCCAGCAGTTTCACAGGGTTAGTTATTACTGAAGCTTTCTTT; CDR3 protein: CASSFTGLVITEAFF
J gene: TRBJ2-5; V gene: TRBV27; D gene: -; clone size: -; CDR3 DNA: TGTGCCAGCAGTTCACAAGCCGGGGAGACCCAGTACTTC; CDR3 protein: CASSSQAGETQYF
J gene: TRBJ1-6; V gene: TRBV9; D gene: -; clone size: -; CDR3 DNA: TGTGCCAGCAGCGTAGCGCACAGTGGTTCCTATAATTCACCCCTCCACTTT; CDR3 protein: CASSVAHSGSYNSPLHF
J gene: TRBJ1-1; V gene: TRBV19; D gene: -; clone size: -; CDR3 DNA: TGTGCCAGTAGTCTCCCCCGGGGTTACACTGAAGCTTTCTTT; CDR3 protein: CASSLPRGYTEAFF
J gene: TRBJ2-5; V gene: TRBV5-1; D gene: TRBD1; clone size: -; CDR3 DNA: TGCGCCAGCAGTAGATCTCAGGGGGCGGGAGAGACCCAGTACTTC; CDR3 protein: CASSRSQGAGETQYF
J gene: TRBJ2-1; V gene: TRBV4-2; D gene: -; clone size: -; CDR3 DNA: TGTGCCAGCAGCCAAGCTCGGGACAATGAGCAGTTCTTC; CDR3 protein: CASSQARDNEQFF
J gene: TRBJ1-6; V gene: TRBV7-9; D gene: TRBD1; clone size: once; CDR3 DNA: TGTGCCAGCAGCTTAAGTACCTTACAGGGGGAAAATTCACCCCTCCACTTT; CDR3 protein: CASSLSTLQGENSPLHF
J gene: TRBJ2-5; V gene: TRBV11-1; D gene: -; clone size: -; CDR3 DNA: TGTGCCAGCAGCCCAAACAGCGGGTACCAAGAGACCCAGTACTTC; CDR3 protein: CASSPNSGYQETQYF
J gene: TRBJ1-1; V gene: TRBV10-3; D gene: -; clone size: few; CDR3 DNA: TGTGCCATCAGTGAGCCGGCAGGGGCGAACACTGAAGCTTTCTTT; CDR3 protein: CAISEPAGANTEAFF
J gene: TRBJ2-7; V gene: TRBV9; D gene: -; clone size: -; CDR3 DNA: TGTGCCAGCAGCGTAGCGGCAGGGAACTCCTACGAGCAGTACTTC; CDR3 protein: CASSVAAGNSYEQYF
J gene: TRBJ2-5; V gene: TRBV28; D gene: -; clone size: few; CDR3 DNA: TGTGCCAGCAGCCTCGAGACCCAGTACTTC; CDR3 protein: CASSLETQYF
J gene: TRBJ2-1; V gene: TRBV11-2; D gene: TRBD2; clone size: once; CDR3 DNA: TGTGCCAGCAGACGGATAGCGGGGGGGCCCCACAATGAGCAGTTCTTC; CDR3 protein: CASRRIAGGPHNEQFF
J gene: TRBJ2-2; V gene: TRBV7-3; D gene: -; clone size: -; CDR3 DNA: TGTGCCAGCAGCCCAGGGACTCCGAACACCGGGGAGCTGTTTTTT; CDR3 protein: CASSPGTPNTGELFF
J gene: TRBJ1-2; V gene: TRBV5-1; D gene: -; clone size: -; CDR3 DNA: TGCGCCAGCAGCTTGGAGCGCAGACAGACCTATGGCTACACCTTC; CDR3 protein: CASSLERRQTYGYTF
J gene: TRBJ2-2; V gene: TRBV7-3; D gene: TRBD2; clone size: -; CDR3 DNA: TGTGCCAGTGCGCGGGGGACCACCGGGGAGCTGTTTTTT; CDR3 protein: CASARGTTGELFF
J gene: TRBJ2-7; V gene: TRBV28; D gene: -; clone size: -; CDR3 DNA: TGTGCCAGCAGTTTAGGCCCTCGGGCGGGGCTCTACGAGCAGTACTTC; CDR3 protein: CASSLGPRAGLYEQYF
J gene: TRBJ2-7; V gene: TRBV6-1; D gene: TRBD2; clone size: -; CDR3 DNA: TGTGCCAGCAGTGACATGGGACTAGCGGGGGGCCAATCTTCCTACGAGCAGTACTTC; CDR3 protein: CASSDMGLAGGQSSYEQYF
J gene: TRBJ2-7; V gene: TRBV7-2; D gene: TRBD1; clone size: few; CDR3 DNA: TGTGCCAGCAGCTTTGGGACAGGGTTCGACGAGCAGTACTTC; CDR3 protein: CASSFGTGFDEQYF
J gene: TRBJ1-5; V gene: TRBV5-4; D gene: TRBD1; clone size: -; CDR3 DNA: TGTGCCAGCAGCTTAACGGGACAGGGATCGAATCAGCCCCAGCATTTT; CDR3 protein: CASSLTGQGSNQPQHF
J gene: TRBJ2-1; V gene: TRBV5-4; D gene: TRBD2; clone size: -; CDR3 DNA: TGTGCCAGCAGCTTGGATCCAGCGGGGGGGAATGAGCAGTTCTTC; CDR3 protein: CASSLDPAGGNEQFF
J gene: TRBJ2-7; V gene: TRBV5-1; D gene: TRBD1; clone size: -; CDR3 DNA: TGCGCCAGTACCCTACAGGGGGGATCCTACGAGCAGTACTTC; CDR3 protein: CASTLQGGSYEQYF
J gene: TRBJ2-7; V gene: TRBV25-1; D gene: -; clone size: -; CDR3 DNA: TGTGCCAGCGCGTCCGCACCCGGGGGAGACTACGAGCAGTACTTC; CDR3 protein: CASASAPGGDYEQYF
J gene: TRBJ1-1; V gene: TRBV29-1; D gene: TRBD1; clone size: -; CDR3 DNA: TGCAGCGTTGAAGGGACAGGGGGGACTGAAGCTTTCTTT; CDR3 protein: CSVEGTGGTEAFF
J gene: TRBJ2-7; V gene: TRBV30; D gene: -; clone size: -; CDR3 DNA: TGTGCCTTGATCATGGCAGCCTACGAGCAGTACTTC; CDR3 protein: CALIMAAYEQYF
J gene: TRBJ2-2; V gene: TRBV6-1; D gene: -; clone size: -; CDR3 DNA: TGTGCCAGCAGTGCCCTTGGAGAGATCGGGGAGCTGTTTTTT; CDR3 protein: CASSALGEIGELFF
J gene: TRBJ1-1; V gene: TRBV28; D gene: -; clone size: -; CDR3 DNA: TGTGCCAGCAGCAGAAGGGGTAGAGTGAACACTGAAGCTTTCTTT; CDR3 protein: CASSRRGRVNTEAFF
J gene: TRBJ1-4; V gene: TRBV6-4; D gene: -; clone size: -; CDR3 DNA: TGTGCCAGCAGCCCCCGAAGGGGTGGGAATGAAAAACTGTTTTTT; CDR3 protein: CASSPRRGGNEKLFF
J gene: TRBJ2-7; V gene: TRBV27; D gene: TRBD2; clone size: -; CDR3 DNA: TGTGCCAGCAGTCCCAAGGGACTAGCGGGGGGATACGAGCAGTACTTC; CDR3 protein: CASSPKGLAGGYEQYF
J gene: TRBJ2-3; V gene: TRBV1; D gene: -; clone size: -; CDR3 DNA: TGCACCAGCAGCCAAACGAAACTAGCGGCCTCCGATACGCAGTATTTT; CDR3 protein: CTSSQTKLAASDTQYF